Listed below are T cell receptor beta chains from one sample, sequenced in a study of a mutant IDH1 vaccine in newly diagnosed glioma. TCRdb's copy holds only in-frame clones and misses some; the assay was immunoSEQ multiplex PCR. The sample has 88,000 or so clones; about 82% are singletons. These receptors lack a known antigen. The material sequenced was PBMCs, taken from a glioma patient whose treatment included an IDH1 peptide vaccine. The origin of the receptors is a man in his thirties or forties with glioma. Some clones in this sample may be carry-over from other donors' samples. The CDR3 runs from the conserved cysteine through the conserved F or W. A D gene is named only where the DNA matches it firmly. Expanded clones get a size class; other rows say once, few or many, or leave the size out.

j_call v_call d_call clone_size cdr3_nt cdr3_aa
TRBJ1-2 TRBV4-1 NA NA TGCGCCAGCAGCGACCCCGGACAAGTGGGTTATGGCTACACCTTC CASSDPGQVGYGYTF
TRBJ2-7 TRBV4-1 NA NA TGCGCCAGCAGCCACGCAGCAGGGGAGCAGTACTTC CASSHAAGEQYF
TRBJ2-7 TRBV4-3 NA NA TGCGCCAGCAGCCAAGATCGCAGGGCGAGCTCCTACGAGCAGTACTTC CASSQDRRASSYEQYF
TRBJ2-3 TRBV5-6 NA NA TGTGCCAGCAGCTCCGGGCCCAGCACAGATACGCAGTATTTT CASSSGPSTDTQYF
TRBJ2-1 TRBV13 TRBD2 NA TGTGCCAGCAGCTTATTAGCGGGGCTTAAGTCGTTGAACAATGAGCAGTTCTTC CASSLLAGLKSLNNEQFF
TRBJ1-5 TRBV28 NA NA TGTGCCAGCAGCCCCCACCTCCCACTAAACGGGGATCAGCCCCGGCATTTT CASSPHLPLNGDQPRHF
TRBJ1-3 TRBV9 NA NA TGTGCCAGCAGCGCGGGACTCGCTCGCGCCACCATATATTTT CASSAGLARATIYF
TRBJ1-5 TRBV4-1 NA few TGCGCCAGCAGCCGACCCGGTAGTCAGCCCCAGCATTTT CASSRPGSQPQHF
TRBJ1-1 TRBV30 TRBD1 NA TGTGCCTGGAGTGTAACAACAGGGGACACTGAAGCTTTCTTT CAWSVTTGDTEAFF
TRBJ2-1 TRBV5-6 TRBD1 NA TGTGCCAGCAGCTCAGGGACAGGGCTCCGCAATGAGCAGTTCTTC CASSSGTGLRNEQFF
TRBJ1-6 TRBV30 NA NA TGTGCCTGGAGCGCCGGGACCCTAAATAATTCACCCCTCCACTTT CAWSAGTLNNSPLHF
TRBJ2-7 TRBV2 NA NA TGTGCCAGCACGAAAGGGACCCTTACCTTCTACGAGCAGTACTTC CASTKGTLTFYEQYF
TRBJ2-7 TRBV11-3 TRBD1 NA TGTGCCAGCAGCTACATGACAGGGGGGTCCTACGAGCAGTACTTC CASSYMTGGSYEQYF
TRBJ1-1 TRBV18 NA few TGTGCCAGCTCACCGCTTGGAGGGACTGAAGCTTTCTTT CASSPLGGTEAFF
TRBJ2-7 TRBV7-6 TRBD2 NA TGTGCCAGCAGCCTCAGCGGGGTTGGCTACGAGCAGTACTTC CASSLSGVGYEQYF
TRBJ2-1 TRBV29-1 NA many TGCAGCGTTGAAGTAAGCTCCTACAATGAGCAGTTCTTC CSVEVSSYNEQFF
TRBJ1-1 TRBV7-6 TRBD1 NA TGTGCCAGCAGCAGACCGACAGGGGACACTGAAGCTTTCTTT CASSRPTGDTEAFF
TRBJ2-3 TRBV28 NA NA TGTGCCAGCAGACCAAGATCAGGGAGCACAGATACGCAGTATTTT CASRPRSGSTDTQYF
TRBJ2-7 TRBV18 TRBD1 NA TGTGCCAGCTCAGTATCCGGACAGGGGAACTACGAGCAGTACTTC CASSVSGQGNYEQYF
TRBJ1-4 TRBV5-8 NA few TGTGCCAGCAGCTTGATCCCAGGGGCCAAGGAAAAACTGTTTTTT CASSLIPGAKEKLFF
TRBJ2-7 TRBV18 TRBD1 NA TGTGCCAGCTCACCACCGGTACAGGGGGAAACCTACGAGCAGTACTTC CASSPPVQGETYEQYF
TRBJ2-2 TRBV9 NA NA TGTGCCAGCAGCCGGGACCTATCGAACACCGGGGAGCTGTTTTTT CASSRDLSNTGELFF
TRBJ1-2 TRBV27 TRBD1 NA TGTGCCAGCAGTGTCACAGGGGGCGCGGAGGGCTACACCTTC CASSVTGGAEGYTF
TRBJ1-5 TRBV5-4 NA NA TGTGCCAGCAGTTCCGGGGGAGGTCAAAGCAATCAGCCCCAGCATTTT CASSSGGGQSNQPQHF
TRBJ1-5 TRBV27 NA NA TGTGCCAGCAGTTTAGCAGGGAAGGGACAGCCCCAGCATTTT CASSLAGKGQPQHF
TRBJ2-7 TRBV7-3 TRBD2 NA TGTGCCAGCAGCCCCTCTGGCGGGAGGGCTCCCGAGCAGTACTTC CASSPSGGRAPEQYF
TRBJ1-1 TRBV29-1 TRBD1 NA TGCAGCGCCCAATTCGGGGGACAGGGAACTGAAGCTTTCTTT CSAQFGGQGTEAFF
TRBJ2-5 TRBV19 NA NA TGTGCCAGCGGACAGTCAGAAGAGACCCAGTACTTC CASGQSEETQYF
TRBJ1-5 TRBV18 NA NA TGTGCCAGCTCACCGAGCTCTCAGCCCCAGCATTTT CASSPSSQPQHF
TRBJ1-4 TRBV7-8 NA NA TGTGCCAGCAGCTTAGCGCGTATGAGGCGGGAAAAACTGTTTTTT CASSLARMRREKLFF
TRBJ2-7 TRBV10-1 NA once TGCGCCAGCAGTGAGTCGAAAGTGGGTTTGTTGGGGCAGTACTTC CASSESKVGLLGQYF
TRBJ1-4 TRBV7-6 TRBD1 NA TGTGCCAGCAGCCTCGGGACAGGGGGGGAAAAACTGTTTTTT CASSLGTGGEKLFF
TRBJ2-3 TRBV9 TRBD2 NA TGTGCCAGCAGCGTAGCTAGGAGCGGGAGTAGGGATACGCAGTATTTT CASSVARSGSRDTQYF
TRBJ2-7 TRBV28 NA NA TGTGCCAGCAGTCCCCTCCGTGGGGGGACCTACGAGCAGTACTTC CASSPLRGGTYEQYF
TRBJ2-2 TRBV5-1 NA NA TGCGCCAGCAGCTTGGAGGGCCAGGCTATCACCGGGGAGCTGTTTTTT CASSLEGQAITGELFF
TRBJ2-7 TRBV27 TRBD2 NA TGTGCCAGCAGTTTGGGGACTAGCGGGATGTACGAGCAGTACTTC CASSLGTSGMYEQYF
TRBJ1-1 TRBV20-1 NA NA TGCAGTGCTGGAGGGGATACTGAAGCTTTCTTT CSAGGDTEAFF
TRBJ2-1 TRBV9 NA NA TGTGCCAGCAGCGTAGCAAATGCGGGGAACAATGAGCAGTTCTTC CASSVANAGNNEQFF
TRBJ2-7 TRBV4-3 NA NA TGCGCCAGCAGCCAAGATGAGGGGCCCTCCTACGAGCAGTACTTC CASSQDEGPSYEQYF
TRBJ2-1 TRBV19 TRBD2 NA TGTGCCAGTAAAGCGGCAGCTAGCGGGGGCCTTGAGCAGTTCTTC CASKAAASGGLEQFF